A selection of T cell receptor beta chains follows, all from one sample in a study of cytomegalovirus exposure and HLA in healthy donors. The data were produced by immunoSEQ multiplex PCR, yet TCRdb's version contains in-frame clones alone and is incomplete. Altogether 190,000 or so clones are present, 65% to 90% being singletons, with the ten largest covering around 15%. Sequencing was done on a sample of PBMCs. The receptors were sampled from a woman aged 25-40 years in good health and CMV-seropositive. CDR3s include the opening cysteine and the closing phenylalanine or tryptophan. Fields, in order: J gene, D gene, clone size, V gene, CDR3 protein, CDR3 DNA. D genes are given only for firm matches. Size is stated for part of the rows, as once, few or many counts, or as a class when the clone is expanded.

TRBJ2-7	NA	NA	TRBV27	CASRSQQDLSYEQYF	TGTGCCAGCAGATCACAACAGGATCTCTCCTACGAGCAGTACTTC
TRBJ2-3	TRBD2	NA	TRBV7-2	CASSPKRERRHTQYF	TGTGCCAGCAGCCCCAAGCGGGAGAGAAGGCATACGCAGTATTTT
TRBJ2-3	NA	NA	TRBV19	CASRPGLGGDTQYF	TGTGCCAGTAGGCCGGGACTGGGGGGAGATACGCAGTATTTT
TRBJ2-2	NA	NA	TRBV5-5	CASSLLGGPVGELFF	TGTGCCAGCAGCCTGCTGGGGGGGCCGGTCGGGGAGCTGTTTTTT
TRBJ1-3	NA	NA	TRBV7-6	CASSLGARGVWGVGNTIYF	TGTGCCAGCAGCTTAGGGGCCCGAGGTGTCTGGGGCGTTGGAAACACCATATATTTT
TRBJ1-1	NA	NA	TRBV7-9	CASSYGGDTEAFF	TGTGCCAGCAGCTACGGAGGGGACACTGAAGCTTTCTTT
TRBJ1-5	NA	NA	TRBV15	CATRATGFYQPQHF	TGTGCCACCAGAGCCACAGGGTTCTACCAGCCCCAGCATTTT
TRBJ2-3	NA	NA	TRBV30	CAWSTQPRDTQYF	TGTGCCTGGAGTACACAACCCCGAGATACGCAGTATTTT
TRBJ2-7	NA	NA	TRBV6-1	CASSVEQSYEQYF	TGTGCCAGCAGTGTGGAACAGTCCTACGAGCAGTACTTC
TRBJ2-5	NA	NA	TRBV4-2	CASSSQETQYF	TGTGCCAGCAGCTCGCAAGAGACCCAGTACTTC
TRBJ2-3	TRBD2	NA	TRBV5-1	CASSLGTSGRAADTQYF	TGCGCCAGCAGCCTAGGGACTAGCGGGAGGGCGGCAGATACGCAGTATTTT
TRBJ2-4	NA	NA	TRBV13	CASSQTGAKNIQYF	TGTGCCAGCAGCCAGACGGGGGCCAAAAACATTCAGTACTTC
TRBJ2-7	TRBD2	NA	TRBV2	CASSDSGGGSYEQYF	TGTGCCAGCAGCGATAGCGGGGGGGGCTCCTACGAGCAGTACTTC
TRBJ1-2	NA	NA	TRBV18	CASSSAGWNYGYTF	TGTGCCAGCTCATCAGCAGGGTGGAACTATGGCTACACCTTC
TRBJ2-4	NA	NA	TRBV6-1	CASSEVQTGWDIQYF	TGTGCCAGCAGTGAAGTTCAGACAGGCTGGGACATTCAGTACTTC
TRBJ2-7	NA	few	TRBV28	CASSDWTVYEQYF	TGTGCCAGCAGCGATTGGACAGTCTACGAGCAGTACTTC
TRBJ1-2	NA	NA	TRBV2	CASRGPTGNYGYTF	TGTGCCAGCAGGGGACCAACAGGGAACTATGGCTACACCTTC
TRBJ2-7	NA	NA	TRBV2	CASRQDLYEQYF	TGTGCCAGCAGACAGGACCTTTACGAGCAGTACTTC
TRBJ2-7	TRBD2	NA	TRBV29-1	CSVARGGTYEQYF	TGCAGCGTTGCGCGGGGGGGTACCTACGAGCAGTACTTC
TRBJ2-7	NA	many	TRBV5-1	CASSLAVGASEQYF	TGCGCCAGCAGCTTGGCCGTGGGGGCGTCCGAGCAGTACTTC
TRBJ2-3	NA	NA	TRBV6-1	CASSATRPSTDTQYF	TGTGCCAGCAGTGCGACTAGACCTAGCACAGATACGCAGTATTTT
TRBJ2-2	TRBD1	few	TRBV19	CASSVTGGGWTGELFF	TGTGCCAGTAGTGTCACAGGGGGCGGGTGGACCGGGGAGCTGTTTTTT
TRBJ2-7	NA	NA	TRBV11-2	CASSLNSHEQYF	TGTGCCAGCAGCTTAAACTCGCACGAGCAGTACTTC
TRBJ1-5	NA	NA	TRBV10-3	CAISVHGQPQHF	TGTGCCATCAGTGTTCACGGTCAGCCCCAGCATTTT
TRBJ2-1	TRBD1	NA	TRBV6-1	CASSPDRASYNEQFF	TGTGCCAGCAGTCCCGACAGGGCCTCCTACAATGAGCAGTTCTTC
TRBJ2-1	TRBD2	NA	TRBV6-1	CASSGLSGQVNEQFF	TGTGCCAGCAGTGGTCTTAGCGGGCAGGTCAATGAGCAGTTCTTC
TRBJ1-5	TRBD1	NA	TRBV27	CASSPLDRGNQPQHF	TGTGCCAGCAGTCCCCTTGACAGGGGTAATCAGCCCCAGCATTTT
TRBJ1-1	NA	NA	TRBV27	CASSLARERANTEAFF	TGTGCCAGCAGTTTAGCGAGGGAGAGGGCGAACACTGAAGCTTTCTTT
TRBJ2-2	NA	NA	TRBV7-9	CASKHPVNTGELFF	TGTGCCAGCAAACACCCCGTGAACACCGGGGAGCTGTTTTTT
TRBJ2-1	NA	NA	TRBV9	CASSVDNYNEQFF	TGTGCCAGCAGCGTAGATAACTACAATGAGCAGTTCTTC
TRBJ1-1	NA	NA	TRBV7-9	CASSLGGAEAFF	TGTGCCAGCAGCTTAGGGGGCGCTGAAGCTTTCTTT
TRBJ2-6	NA	NA	TRBV25-1	CASSDRDRDFGANVLTF	TGTGCCAGCAGTGATCGAGACAGGGACTTTGGGGCCAACGTCCTGACTTTC
TRBJ2-7	TRBD2	NA	TRBV19	CASRRGGGMGYEQYF	TGTGCCAGTAGACGGGGCGGGGGAATGGGGTACGAGCAGTACTTC
TRBJ2-1	NA	NA	TRBV5-1	CASSSSSYNEQFF	TGCGCCAGCAGCTCGAGCTCCTACAATGAGCAGTTCTTC
TRBJ2-2	NA	NA	TRBV2	CAREQGTGELFF	TGTGCCAGGGAACAGGGCACCGGGGAGCTGTTTTTT
TRBJ1-1	NA	NA	TRBV27	CASSPVLGEAFF	TGTGCCAGCAGTCCGGTGCTCGGGGAAGCTTTCTTT
TRBJ1-1	NA	NA	TRBV2	CASLRSTEAFF	TGTGCCAGCTTAAGGAGCACTGAAGCTTTCTTT
TRBJ1-4	NA	NA	TRBV30	CAWSRLSGDGLFF	TGTGCCTGGAGTCGCCTTTCGGGGGACGGACTGTTTTTT
TRBJ2-5	NA	NA	TRBV20-1	CSAIQETQYF	TGCAGTGCTATACAAGAGACCCAGTACTTC
TRBJ2-1	NA	NA	TRBV11-2	CASSLERGYNEQFF	TGTGCCAGCAGCTTAGAGCGGGGCTACAATGAGCAGTTCTTC
TRBJ2-1	TRBD1	few	TRBV9	CASSVGTGRSSYNEQFF	TGTGCCAGCAGCGTAGGGACAGGCCGAAGCTCCTACAATGAGCAGTTCTTC
TRBJ1-2	TRBD1	NA	TRBV5-6	CASSLTPGQGYGYTF	TGTGCCAGCAGCCTAACTCCGGGACAGGGCTATGGCTACACCTTC
TRBJ1-3	NA	NA	TRBV5-1	CASSPSYSGNTIYF	TGCGCCAGCAGCCCCAGTTACTCTGGAAACACCATATATTTT
TRBJ2-2	TRBD2	NA	TRBV2	CASSEIGEGGELFF	TGTGCCAGCAGTGAAATCGGGGAGGGAGGGGAGCTGTTTTTT
TRBJ2-5	TRBD1	NA	TRBV29-1	CSVRRPGTAQETQYF	TGCAGCGTTAGAAGACCCGGGACAGCCCAAGAGACCCAGTACTTC
TRBJ2-3	TRBD2	NA	TRBV5-1	CASSLEGRATDTQYF	TGCGCCAGCAGCTTGGAGGGGAGGGCGACAGATACGCAGTATTTT